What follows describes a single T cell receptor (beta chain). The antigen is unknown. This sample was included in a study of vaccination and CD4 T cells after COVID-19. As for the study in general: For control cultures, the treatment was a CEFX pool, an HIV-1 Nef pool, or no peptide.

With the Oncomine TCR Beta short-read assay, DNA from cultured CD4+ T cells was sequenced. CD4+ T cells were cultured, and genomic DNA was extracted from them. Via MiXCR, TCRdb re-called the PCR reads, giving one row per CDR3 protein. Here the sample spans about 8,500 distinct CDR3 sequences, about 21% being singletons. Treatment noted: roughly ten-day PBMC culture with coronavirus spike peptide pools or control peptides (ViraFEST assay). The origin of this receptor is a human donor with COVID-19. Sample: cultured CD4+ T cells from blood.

The chain's CDR3 is CSARDWEGTTEAFF. The CDR3 region has the DNA TGCAGTGCTAGAGATTGGGAGGGGACCACTGAAGCTTTCTTT. This rearrangement joins TRBV20-1 to TRBJ1-1; maybe TRBD1 (5 bases). This CDR3 spans 14 amino acids. In germline, CDR1 is DFQATT, CDR2 SNEGSKA (reference sequence). V lost 0 bases to trimming and J lost 4 bases, with 12 bases between them.